This TCR beta chain was sequenced during a study of T cells in tumors after PD-1 blockade. Whole-study context: Each patient got pembrolizumab 200 mg every 3 weeks or cemiplimab 350 mg every 2 weeks. Daily vismodegib 150 mg continued in a subset of anti-PD-1-treated patients. Study conclusions and caveats: Most post-therapy expanded exhausted CD8+ clones were new, undetected before treatment.

Trimming cost V 2 bases and J 3 bases, with 7 bases left between them. Germline values: CDR1 SGHTA, CDR2 FQGTGA. The CDR3 is 13 amino acids. On this clone: Its antigen is undetermined.

Sequencing was performed with immunoSEQ multiplex PCR; in TCRdb, only in-frame clones are kept and a portion is missing. There are about 7,700 clones in the sample; approximately 70% occur only once, and approximately 10% lies in the top ten. The sequence came from a human donor with basal cell carcinoma. V and J are TRBV7-3 and TRBJ1-1; D remains unclear. The starting material was tumor tissue, obtained after anti-PD-1 treatment. In nucleotides, the CDR3 is TGTGCCAGCAGCTTACTTTTGGACACTGAAGCTTTCTTT. Translating gives CASSLLLDTEAFF. Based on the CDR3 plus reference TRBV7-3 and TRBJ1-1, the full variable domain is GAGVSQTPSNKVTEKGKYVELRCDPISGHTALYWYRQSLGQGPEFLIYFQGTGAADDSGLPNDRFFAVRPEGSVSTLKIQRTERGDSAVYLCASSLLLDTEAFFGQGTRLTVV.